Listed here is a single T cell receptor (beta chain). The antigen it binds to is not known. Base qualities are not provided; no much larger clone lies one nucleotide away. In the germline V gene, CDR1 corresponds to SQVTM and CDR2 to ANQGSEA. Trimming takes 5 bases off V and 1 base off J; junction bases not matched to a gene: 6. The CDR3 starts with the cysteine, ends with the phenylalanine, and has 14 residues. Only the CDR3 DNA stays, 42 bases, in frame from base 1. The cohort comprised fewer than 700 healthy bone marrow donors. Cohort members were all nominally healthy when sampled, although unrecorded immune exposures were likely present. The donor tested CMV seropositive, placing the donor among the approximately 310 seropositive members of the cohort. Each donor provided a peripheral blood sample, and peripheral blood mononuclear cells were used for TCR beta sequencing. The Qiagen DNeasy Blood Extraction Kit was used to extract genomic DNA from the blood cell samples.

The data were obtained in a study of cytomegalovirus exposure and HLA in healthy donors (dated by TCRdb to 2016 to 2017). About the investigation overall: An earlier analysis of several hundred of the donors reported 250 to 300 Gb of sequence data and some 100 million unique TCR beta sequences from 150 million to 200 million T cells. An early release covering roughly 600 HLA-typed donors comprised 250 to 350 gigabases of sequencing data and 85 million or so unique TCR sequences. Of the roughly 400 genotyped donors, roughly 80% fell in the genetic ancestry cluster associated with self-reported Caucasian donors. The aim of the study was to test whether cataloging public T cell receptors could identify signatures of past pathogen exposure. The T cell repertoires of 666 subjects were profiled by immunosequencing and related to cytomegalovirus serostatus. A separate validation cohort of roughly 130 different subjects was used in addition to the roughly 700-subject first cohort. To predict cytomegalovirus infection status, the study combined high-throughput TCR immunosequencing, statistical association of individual TCRs with disease status, and machine learning. A later analysis re-analyzed previously published TCR beta repertoires from 650 to 800 donors and added high-resolution HLA genotyping to study TCR occurrence patterns. The later analysis used no new phenotypic data to find candidate immune exposures, relying instead on TCR beta sequences and their occurrence across donors. In an earlier analysis of 550 to 700 of the donors, high-throughput TCR beta sequencing was used to judge whether each TCR beta V gene segment behaved as functional or pseudogenic. Donor age, sex, ethnicity and CMV serostatus were compiled together with the repertoire data. In a later genetic analysis, genome-wide SNP genotypes for about 55% of the roughly 670 donors were used, and that subset was treated as a discovery cohort. All discovery cohort repertoires had been generated using a single sequencing platform. Class I and class II HLA loci were covered by the typing at four-digit resolution. The number of donors typed differed by locus, with 629-630 for A, B, C, DRB1 and DQB1, approximately 500 for DQA1, 600 to 610 for DPA1, and around 430 for DPB1. About five DR-DQ haplotypes were treated as single units for association and clustering because of strong linkage in the cohort. Among roughly 370 genotyped donors of the cohort, an average of approximately 230,000 unique TCR beta nucleotide sequences were sequenced per donor, around 20% of them non-productive.

Findings and caveats that apply to the study as a whole: In an earlier analysis of about 550 of the donors, most TCR beta V segments were observed in productive rearrangements about 87% or about 30% of the time, broadly matching IMGT annotations. The cohort was sequenced for TCR beta chains only, and without alpha or paired-chain data the features that could be detected were limited. A further reported finding was that TCR beta sequences accurately predicted the HLA-A and HLA-B alleles for most subjects in the first cohort. Sequencing depth was assumed to be roughly uniform across donors in the presence/absence analyses, though that assumption may not hold. A few of the identified cytomegalovirus-associated TCR beta chains were confirmed in vitro to be specific for cytomegalovirus antigens. Correlated functional status among segregating V segments might reflect linkage disequilibrium, but an unknown experimental factor could not be ruled out. The authors suggested that the approach could potentially be generalized to other disease states and immunological phenotypes. Most TCR sequences were observed very rarely across donors, whereas some public TCRs were present in many individuals. In a later genetic analysis, fewer N-insertions in productive TCRs were reported among donors in an Asian-associated ancestry cluster than the roughly 700-donor mean. When HLA alleles, especially DR and DQ, strongly co-occurred, TCR associations were difficult to assign to individual alleles. According to a later analysis, TCR association rates differed among HLA loci, with DRB1 alleles showing the most associated TCRs and HLA-C alleles showing the fewest. The classifier was reported to diagnose cytomegalovirus status with high specificity and sensitivity in both the original cohort and the validation cohort. In the study, around 160 TCR beta chains were listed as associated with cytomegalovirus. An association between a missense DCLRE1C variant and V-gene and J-gene trimming of TCR beta chains was found in a later genetic analysis and replicated in an independent cohort. Because some donors lacked HLA typing at each locus, the association tests relied only on the typed subset. A group of highly shared sequence variants was considered likely to be a technical artifact of the sequencing pipeline. Some IMGT-functional V segments, including TRBV6-2 and TRBV6-3, could not be distinguished by the 87-base-pair reads and were therefore excluded. For the cohort, immune exposure information was limited to CMV serostatus. Because counts were too low, roughly 17 rarely observed V segments, including chromosome 9 orphons, were left out of the earlier analysis of 500 to 750 of the donors. Most CMV-associated TCR beta chains appeared to be HLA-restricted in a later analysis, and the HLA associations seemed to be driven largely by CMV exposure. In a later analysis, some 17,000 TCR beta sequences were associated with specific HLA alleles at a false discovery rate of 0.05. In a later analysis, HLA-associated TCR beta chains showed more clonal expansion and lower generation probabilities than non-associated chains that were equally common. Several of the top co-occurrence clusters appeared to be linked to parvovirus B19, influenza, CMV and Epstein-Barr virus, according to a later analysis.

Libraries were prepared through the immunoSEQ multiplex PCR assay. The multiplex PCR relied on a mix of 60 forward primers for TCR Vbeta segments and 13 reverse primers for TCR Jbeta segments. Amplification of the CDR3 region of rearranged TCR beta genes was performed with a multiplex PCR assay on genomic DNA. Amplified TCR beta libraries were sequenced as 87-base-pair reads on the Illumina HiSeq System. Per the original workflow: In a later analysis, approximately 74 million unique TCR beta chains were counted across the 500 to 850 repertoires, and roughly 11 million of these chains were shared by at least two donors. A nearest-neighbor algorithm error-corrected the raw reads and collapsed the reads into unique sequences, merging closely related sequences to remove PCR and sequencing errors. V, D and J gene segments were assigned by aligning CDR3 sequences to IMGT reference sequences. For a sequence to be retained, a match of at least six nucleotides was required to both a V gene segment and a J gene segment. Rearrangements were classified as productive when the CDR3 lacked stop codons and remained in frame with V and J, and all other rearrangements were classified as non-productive. Following IMGT convention, CDR3 was defined as the stretch from the second conserved V-encoded cysteine to the conserved J-encoded phenylalanine. The earlier analysis of 500 to 600 of the donors excluded sequences that lacked an unambiguous match to a single V gene segment. In an earlier analysis of approximately 590 of the donors, V segments were called functional above 56.7% productive rearrangements and were called segregating when the between-donor standard deviation exceeded 5%. To diagnose cytomegalovirus status from the catalog of TCR beta chain sequences, a statistical classification framework was built. In a later analysis, TCR nucleotide sequences were compared against IMGT/GENE-DB human TR gene sequences so that V and J genes could be assigned. Using the TCRdist pipeline, a later analysis assigned CDR3 sequences along with most-parsimonious VDJ recombination scenarios. In a later analysis, each TCR beta chain was defined by its CDR3 amino acid sequence together with its V-gene family, and reads without a unique V-gene family were excluded. As a way to deal with suspected cross-contamination and a sequencing artifact, a later analysis dropped over 550 nucleotide sequences that were highly shared and had low generation probability. A later analysis calculated a clonal expansion index for each public chain from normalized within-repertoire ranks of inferred template counts. Generation probabilities in a later analysis came from a VDJ recombination model fitted to out-of-frame rearrangements, and those results were checked against IGoR. A later analysis scored TCR-TCR, TCR-HLA and TCR-CMV co-occurrence with hypergeometric tests, applying a repertoire-size bias correction to TCR pairs. A later analysis estimated false discovery rates by permuting HLA or CMV assignments 20 times. In a later analysis, co-occurring TCRs were grouped using DBSCAN, with TCRdist sequence similarity added in when clustering inside HLA-allele-positive subsets. For co-occurrence clustering, repertoires with fewer than 30,000 or more than 120,000 public chains were excluded, along with five repertoires with anomalous nucleotide sharing. TCRdb re-hosts the immuneACCESS table, in-frame sequences only. Its copies lack some clones; in the studies checked, an unresolved V gene accounts for under half of them, and the cause for the rest is not known. For V, J and clone size, that table is used; D and trimming come from the DNA. Counted in this sample were roughly 120,000 clones; about 78% of them appeared once. About 7.8% of the sample is held by the ten biggest clonotypes.

Source material: PBMCs. The chain is assembled from TRBV29-1 and TRBJ2-7; TRBD1 agrees with 9 junctional bases. This receptor was identified in a woman in her 40s in good health and CMV-seropositive. CDR3 reads: CSVIPGQGSYEQYF. The DNA sequence reads TGCAGCGTTATACCGGGACAGGGATCCTACGAGCAGTACTTC.